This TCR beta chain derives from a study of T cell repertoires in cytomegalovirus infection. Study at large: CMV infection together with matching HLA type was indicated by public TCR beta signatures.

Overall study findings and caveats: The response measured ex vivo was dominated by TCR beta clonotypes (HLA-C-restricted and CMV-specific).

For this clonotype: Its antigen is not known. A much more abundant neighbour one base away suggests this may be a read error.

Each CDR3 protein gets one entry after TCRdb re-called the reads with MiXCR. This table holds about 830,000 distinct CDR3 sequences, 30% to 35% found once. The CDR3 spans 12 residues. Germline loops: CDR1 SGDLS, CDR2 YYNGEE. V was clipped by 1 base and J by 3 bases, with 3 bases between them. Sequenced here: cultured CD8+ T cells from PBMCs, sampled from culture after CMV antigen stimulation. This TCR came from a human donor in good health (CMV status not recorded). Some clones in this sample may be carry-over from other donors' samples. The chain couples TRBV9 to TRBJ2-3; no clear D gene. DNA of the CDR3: TGTGCCAGCAGCGTATTGACAGATACGCAGTATTTT. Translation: CASSVLTDTQYF.